The clone carrying this T cell receptor (beta chain) was counted at least ten times. The antigen remains unidentified. Nobody among the patients had been given any treatment before thyroid surgery. The data originate from a study of metastatic and nonmetastatic thyroid tumors. Study overall: The authors compared repertoires across blood and tumor or nodule tissue from malignant and benign thyroid patients. Notes on the study in general: Malignant thyroid tumors reportedly had TCR beta diversity that was significantly higher than in benign nodules, in blood and tumor.

Original processing notes: It was from CDR3 differences across clinicopathological groups that a distant-metastasis classifier for papillary thyroid cancer was built. With MiXCR, TCRdb reprocessed the PCR reads. These V and J calls derive from TCRdb rather than the authors' analysis. Of tens of thousands of clones listed, about a sixth were seen once; the top ten hold more than 9%. The J segment lost 0 bases and the V segment lost 4 bases, leaving 9 bases of the junction unmatched. Germline CDR1 reads LGHNA; CDR2 reads YNFKEQ. The CDR3 consists of 19 residues. The sequence came from a female donor with papillary thyroid cancer or a benign thyroid nodule (not recorded which). Some clones in this sample may be carry-over from other donors' samples. The sequencing input was tumor tissue. J is TRBJ2-1 and V is TRBV4-2, with TRBD2 matching over 13 bases. The CDR3 DNA sequence: TGTGCCAGCAGCCCCAAATTGGGACTAGCGGGGAGCTCCTACAATGAGCAGTTCTTC. This translates into CASSPKLGLAGSSYNEQFF.